These 27 T cell receptor beta chains came from one sample sequenced in a study of T cell responses to AZD1222 COVID-19 vaccine (dated by TCRdb to about 2021). The library came from the immunoSEQ multiplex PCR assay. TCRdb provides this immuneACCESS table in a form limited to in-frame rearrangements. Some clones are lacking; in checked studies, under half of them reflect an unresolved V gene, and why the rest are absent is not known. The sample data list approximately 140,000 clones, and just over 90% of these were observed just once. The ten biggest clones cover 3.4% of the sample. The label giving this sample's time point can be read as: baseline before first vaccination. The specimen comprised peripheral blood, sampled on day 0 of AZD1222 vaccination. The receptors were sampled from an adult in good health.

This rearrangement joins TRBV5-6 to TRBJ1-1, with 7 bases lining up with TRBD1. Germline V CDR1 and CDR2: SGHDT, YYEEEE. This CDR3 region has 13 residues. After removal of 0 bases from V and 10 bases from J, the junction contained 6 bases not matched to a gene. The CDR3 region is CASSLGTGLGAFF. The CDR3, as DNA: TGTGCCAGCAGCTTGGGGACAGGCCTCGGAGCTTTCTTT.

The chain is built from TRBV29-1 and TRBJ1-1, with 7 bases matching TRBD1. CDR1 and CDR2 from the germline V gene are SQVTM and ANQGSEA. The J segment lost 10 bases and the V segment lost 4 bases, leaving 12 bases of the junction unmatched. The CDR3 contains 13 residues. The CDR3 coding sequence is TGCAGCGTTGCCCAACCACAGGGGTTATTAGCTTTCTTT. Translated, it gives CSVAQPQGLLAFF.

The CDR3 region is CASRAGGTTYEQYF. CDR3 bases: TGTGCCAGCAGGGCGGGGGGAACCACCTACGAGCAGTACTTC. The chain employs TRBV3-1 (or the pseudogene TRBV3-2) and TRBJ2-7, with TRBD2 matching 8 bases. The CDR3 extends over 14 amino acids. The V and J ends lost 6 bases and 2 bases, in that order; junction bases with no gene match: 6. Per the germline V gene, CDR1 is LGHDT and CDR2 is YNNKEL (reference sequence).

The chain is built from TRBV7-8 and TRBJ1-5; D call uncertain. Germline CDR1 reads SGHVS; CDR2 reads FQNEAQ. V lost 4 bases to trimming and J lost 5 bases, with 15 bases between them. There are 15 residues in the CDR3. CDR3 DNA sequence: TGTGCCAGCAGCTCCGAGCGGGCGGAGGATCAGCCCCAGCATTTT. As protein: CASSSERAEDQPQHF.

The genes are TRBV9 and TRBJ1-3, with 7 nucleotides matching TRBD1. The germline gives CDR1 SGDLS, CDR2 YYNGEE. V dropped 0 bases and J dropped 1; count of bases not matched to a gene: 16. This CDR3 region has 20 residues. The CDR3 region has the DNA TGTGCCAGCAGCGTAGGGGGTTGGGACAGAGCCCAGGAGTCTGGAAACACCATATATTTT. Protein product: CASSVGGWDRAQESGNTIYF. The full variable domain, with the rest looked up from reference TRBV9 and TRBJ1-3, is DSGVTQTPKHLITATGQRVTLRCSPRSGDLSVYWYQQSLDQGLQFLIQYYNGEERAKGNILERFSAQQFPDLHSELNLSSLELGDSALYFCASSVGGWDRAQESGNTIYFGEGSWLTVV.

The CDR3 DNA sequence: TGCGCCAGCAGCTTGTCGACCGGTTTAGACAGGGTCAAGACTAATGAAAAACTGTTTTTT. This sequence encodes CASSLSTGLDRVKTNEKLFF. This chain connects TRBV5-1 to TRBJ1-4; the match to TRBD1 covers 7 bases. CDR1 and CDR2 (germline): SGHRS, YFSETQ. V shed 1 base and J 2 bases; nucleotides not matched to a gene: 17. The CDR3 runs to 20 residues.

V gene TRBV5-1 combines with J gene TRBJ2-1; 10 bases are shared with TRBD2. The CDR3 is 16 residues long. Trimming took 4 bases from V and 3 from J; bases not matched to a gene: 7. Germline V CDR1 and CDR2: SGHRS, YFSETQ. The CDR3 DNA sequence: TGCGCCAGCAGCACCTCGCTAGCGGGAGTCTACAATGAGCAGTTCTTC. Residues: CASSTSLAGVYNEQFF.

The V gene is TRBV5-8, the J gene TRBJ2-7, with D possibly called TRBD1 or TRBD2 (5 bases each). There are 16 residues in the CDR3. Trimming removed 4 bases from V and 8 bases from J, with 25 bases in between. In germline, CDR1 is SGHTS, CDR2 YDEGEE. The CDR3 nucleotides read TGTGCCAGCAGCCCCAGCTGGGCAAGTCGGGGCGTGCAGCAGTACTTC. As protein: CASSPSWASRGVQQYF.

V usage is TRBV30 and J usage is TRBJ1-4; 11 bases agree with TRBD1. CDR1 GTSNPN and CDR2 SVGIG come from the germline V gene (reference sequence). The CDR3 is made up of 16 amino acids. With 4 bases clipped from V and 8 bases from J, the junction kept 12 bases outside the gene matches. The CDR3 DNA sequence: TGTGCCTGGATTGGGCCAGGACAGGGGGCAGGAGAAAAACTGTTTTTT. It codes for CAWIGPGQGAGEKLFF.

This clone was counted between two and nine times. CDR3 sequence: CASGRADNEQFF. DNA of the CDR3: TGTGCCAGCGGGAGGGCTGACAATGAGCAGTTCTTC. The J gene is TRBJ2-1, the V gene TRBV5-5; 7 bases fit TRBD2. Per the germline V gene, CDR1 is SGHKS and CDR2 is YYEKEE (reference sequence). The trim removed 7 bases at V and 5 bases at J, leaving 3 bases unmatched. This CDR3 spans 12 amino acids.

The rearrangement joins TRBV2 to TRBJ2-6; 8 positions agree with TRBD2. The CDR3 sequence is 17 residues long. Germline loops: CDR1 SNHLY, CDR2 FYNNEI. V shed 10 bases, J shed 0 bases, and the junction held 11 bases outside the gene matches. CDR3 DNA: TGTGCCACACCGGGACGGGGGGGACGCTCTGGGGCCAACGTCCTGACTTTC. Its translation: CATPGRGGRSGANVLTF.

The gene calls are TRBV24-1 and TRBJ2-1; 9 bases agree with TRBD2. Germline CDR1 is KGHDR and CDR2 is SFDVKD. The CDR3 runs 18 residues. Trimming removed 9 bases from V and 0 bases from J; junction bases left unmatched: 14. CDR3 in DNA: TGTGCCACCGGGGTAGCGGGAGAATGGGCTAGCTCCTACAATGAGCAGTTCTTC. Its protein product is CATGVAGEWASSYNEQFF.

The chain combines TRBV4-3 with TRBJ2-1; tentatively, D is TRBD1 or TRBD2 (5 bases each). V dropped 0 bases and J dropped 11 bases, with 20 bases sitting between them. CDR1 LGHNA and CDR2 YSLEER come from the germline V gene. This CDR3 comprises 16 residues. This CDR3 is CASSQDREQGRVKQFF. The CDR3 nucleotides are TGCGCCAGCAGCCAAGATAGGGAGCAGGGCAGGGTGAAGCAGTTCTTC.

The rearrangement links TRBV19 to TRBJ1-2; TRBD1 matches 9 bases. The CDR3 is 17 residues long. Germline-derived CDR1 and CDR2 are LNHDA and SQIVND (reference sequence). V trimming: 3 bases; J trimming: 2 bases; junction bases outside the gene matches: 10. The CDR3 region is CASSILPDRGENYGYTF. As DNA, the CDR3 is TGTGCCAGTAGTATTCTTCCCGACAGGGGGGAAAACTATGGCTACACCTTC. The entire variable domain, with the rest obtained from reference TRBV19 and TRBJ1-2, is as follows: DGGITQSPKYLFRKEGQNVTLSCEQNLNHDAMYWYRQDPGQGLRLIYYSQIVNDFQKGDIAEGYSVSREKKESFPLTVTSAQKNPTAFYLCASSILPDRGENYGYTFGSGTRLTVV.

The chain joins TRBV15 to TRBJ2-7; D assignment may be TRBD1 or TRBD2 (5 bases each). CDR1 LNHNV and CDR2 YYDKDF come from the germline V gene (reference sequence). V dropped 1 base and J dropped 2 bases, with 12 bases sitting between them. CDR3 length equals 15 residues. The CDR3 sequence: CATSRGDVVTYEQYF. CDR3 DNA: TGTGCCACCAGCAGAGGGGACGTCGTCACCTACGAGCAGTACTTC. Based on the CDR3 plus reference TRBV15 and TRBJ2-7, the full variable domain is DAMVIQNPRYQVTQFGKPVTLSCSQTLNHNVMYWYQQKSSQAPKLLFHYYDKDFNNEADTPDNFQSRRPNTSFCFLDIRSPGLGDTAMYLCATSRGDVVTYEQYFGPGTRLTVT.

This clone occurred once. V is TRBV7-2 and J is TRBJ1-2, with 7 nucleotides matching TRBD1. The J segment lost 8 bases and the V segment lost 4 bases, leaving 10 bases of the junction unmatched. This CDR3 has 14 residues. CDR1 SGHTA and CDR2 FQGNSA come from the germline V gene. Here the CDR3 DNA reads TGTGCCAGCAGCTATCCCGTCAGGACAGGAGGCTACACCTTC. Encoded protein: CASSYPVRTGGYTF.

This sequence joins TRBV3-1 (or the pseudogene TRBV3-2) and TRBJ2-1, with 11 positions matching TRBD2. The CDR3 spans 16 residues. The V gene end was trimmed by 3 bases and the J gene end by 4 bases; junction bases not matched to a gene: 5. Germline CDR1 LGHDT, CDR2 YNNKEL (reference sequence). CDR3 nucleotides: TGTGCCAGCAGCCATCTAGCGGGGGGCCGGTACAATGAGCAGTTCTTC. This encodes CASSHLAGGRYNEQFF.

V is TRBV6-4 and J is TRBJ2-1, with 7 nucleotides matching TRBD2. The germline V gene encodes CDR1 MRHNA and CDR2 SNTAGT. The length of the CDR3 is 16 residues. Unmatched junction bases numbered 8, after V lost 0 bases and J lost 6 bases. The chain's CDR3 is CASSDSQRGSTNEQFF. The CDR3 DNA follows: TGTGCCAGCAGTGACTCTCAGCGGGGATCCACCAATGAGCAGTTCTTC.

This sequence joins TRBV28 and TRBJ2-3; 8 bases match TRBD2. CDR1 MDHEN and CDR2 SYDVKM come from the germline V gene. The ends lost 6 bases at V and 5 bases at J; junction bases unmatched: 10. The CDR3 is made up of 15 amino acids. The CDR3 here is CASSPHGAGGDTQYF. The CDR3 DNA reads TGTGCCAGCAGCCCCCATGGGGCGGGGGGAGATACGCAGTATTTT.

The chain combines TRBV2 with TRBJ2-3; D is perhaps TRBD2 (5 bases). Germline V gives CDR1 SNHLY, CDR2 FYNNEI. Trimming stripped 8 bases from V and 0 bases from J, with 12 bases between. The CDR3 has 14 amino acids. Here the CDR3 reads CASGGRSSTDTQYF. The CDR3 bases are TGTGCCAGCGGAGGCAGATCTAGCACAGATACGCAGTATTTT.

The chain couples TRBV30 to TRBJ1-2, with D unclear. Trimming removed 1 base at V and 3 bases at J, with 12 bases between. CDR3 length: 14 amino acids. Germline CDR1 and CDR2: GTSNPN and SVGIG (reference sequence). The CDR3 spells CAWSERKGYYGYTF. CDR3 in DNA: TGTGCCTGGAGTGAGAGGAAGGGTTACTATGGCTACACCTTC.

This clone has just one count. V gene TRBV4-3 combines with J gene TRBJ2-3; 10 nucleotides match TRBD2. The V gene end was trimmed by 2 bases and the J gene end by 1 base; junction bases not matched to a gene: 6. The CDR3 spans 17 residues. CDR1 is LGHNA and CDR2 is YSLEER in the germline V gene. CDR3 loop: CASSQTVGLAGTDTQYF. CDR3 nucleotides: TGCGCCAGCAGCCAAACTGTCGGACTAGCGGGCACAGATACGCAGTATTTT.

As to this clone: The sample holds other DNA sequences that translate to the same CDR3. The chain joins TRBV19 to TRBJ2-7; 8 nucleotides align to TRBD1. Germline V gene lookup returns CDR1 LNHDA and CDR2 SQIVND (reference sequence). The V and J ends lost 4 bases and 3 bases, in that order; junction bases with no gene match: 2. This CDR3 comprises 13 residues. The CDR3 DNA follows: TGTGCCAGTAGTACTGGGACAGGCTACGAGCAGTACTTC. It is translated as CASSTGTGYEQYF. Combining the CDR3 with reference TRBV19 and TRBJ2-7 gives the whole variable domain DGGITQSPKYLFRKEGQNVTLSCEQNLNHDAMYWYRQDPGQGLRLIYYSQIVNDFQKGDIAEGYSVSREKKESFPLTVTSAQKNPTAFYLCASSTGTGYEQYFGPGTRLTVT.

The chain uses TRBV5-5 and TRBJ1-3, with D unresolved. The ends were cut back, 1 base at V and 0 bases at J, with 11 bases in the middle. Per germline, CDR1 SGHKS and CDR2 YYEKEE (reference sequence). This CDR3 comprises 16 residues. The CDR3 DNA is TGTGCCAGCAGCTTGAGGGATGGAGCCTCTGGAAACACCATATATTTT. It is translated as CASSLRDGASGNTIYF.

The chain couples TRBV11-3 to TRBJ1-5, with TRBD1 matching over 8 bases. With V trimmed by 5 bases and J by 5 bases, 5 bases remained unmatched. The CDR3 sequence is 14 residues long. Germline CDR1 is SGHNT and CDR2 is YENEEA. As DNA, the CDR3 is TGTGCCAGCAGCCTTGGACAGGGATATCAGCCCCAGCATTTT. It translates to CASSLGQGYQPQHF.

The chain employs TRBV4-1 and TRBJ1-1; D is unclear. In germline, CDR1 is MGHRA, CDR2 YSYEKL. Trimming took 1 base from V and 1 from J, leaving 13 bases between them. This CDR3 region has 16 residues. CDR3 coding DNA: TGCGCCAGCAGCCAAGCCCCCTGGTCGGGGAACACTGAAGCTTTCTTT. Protein: CASSQAPWSGNTEAFF.

This sequence joins TRBV5-4 and TRBJ2-7, with TRBD1 matching over 9 bases. The CDR3 loop spans 17 amino acids. The ends lost 1 base at V and 6 bases at J; junction bases unmatched: 14. Germline V lookup: CDR1 SGHNT, CDR2 YYREEE (reference sequence). The CDR3 region has the DNA TGTGCCAGCAGCTTGCCGGGACAGGGCAGCCCAACTAGCGAGCAGTACTTC. Protein: CASSLPGQGSPTSEQYF.